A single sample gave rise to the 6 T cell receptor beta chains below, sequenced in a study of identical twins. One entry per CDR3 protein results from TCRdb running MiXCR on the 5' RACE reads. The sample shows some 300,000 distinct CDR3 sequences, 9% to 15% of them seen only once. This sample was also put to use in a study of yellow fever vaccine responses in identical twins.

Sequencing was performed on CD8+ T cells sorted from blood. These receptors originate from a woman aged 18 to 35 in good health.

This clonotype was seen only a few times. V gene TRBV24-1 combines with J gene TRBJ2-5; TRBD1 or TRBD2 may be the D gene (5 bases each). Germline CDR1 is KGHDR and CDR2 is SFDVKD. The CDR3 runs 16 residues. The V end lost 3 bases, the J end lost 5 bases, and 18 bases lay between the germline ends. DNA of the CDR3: TGTGCCACCAGTGATCCCCGGGACCCACTAGGGGAGACCCAGTACTTC. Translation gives CATSDPRDPLGETQYF.

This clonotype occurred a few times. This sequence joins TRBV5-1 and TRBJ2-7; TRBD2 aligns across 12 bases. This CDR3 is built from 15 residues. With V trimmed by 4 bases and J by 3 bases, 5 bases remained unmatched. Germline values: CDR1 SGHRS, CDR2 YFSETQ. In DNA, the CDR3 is TGCGCCAGCAGCGCAACGGGACTAGCGGGCTACGAGCAGTACTTC. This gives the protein CASSATGLAGYEQYF.

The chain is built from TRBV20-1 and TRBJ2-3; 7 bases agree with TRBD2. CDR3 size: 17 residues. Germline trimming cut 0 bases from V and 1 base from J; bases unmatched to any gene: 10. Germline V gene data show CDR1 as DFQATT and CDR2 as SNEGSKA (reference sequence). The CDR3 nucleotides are TGCAGTGCTAGAGAGAGCGGGGCGGCCCGGCGCACAGATACGCAGTATTTT. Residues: CSARESGAARRTDTQYF.

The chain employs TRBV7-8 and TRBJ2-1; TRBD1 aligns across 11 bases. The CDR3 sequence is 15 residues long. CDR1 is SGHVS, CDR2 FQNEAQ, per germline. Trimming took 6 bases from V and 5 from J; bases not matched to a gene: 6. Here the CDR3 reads CASRPGTGGNNEQFF. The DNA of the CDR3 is TGTGCCAGCAGACCCGGGACAGGGGGTAACAATGAGCAGTTCTTC.

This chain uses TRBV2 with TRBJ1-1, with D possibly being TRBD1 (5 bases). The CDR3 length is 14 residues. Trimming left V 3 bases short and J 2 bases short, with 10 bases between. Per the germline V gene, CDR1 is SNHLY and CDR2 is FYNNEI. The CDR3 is CASSDLTDNTEAFF. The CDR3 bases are TGTGCCAGCAGTGACCTGACAGACAACACTGAAGCTTTCTTT. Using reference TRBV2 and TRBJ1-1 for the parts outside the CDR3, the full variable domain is EPEVTQTPSHQVTQMGQEVILRCVPISNHLYFYWYRQILGQKVEFLVSFYNNEISEKSEIFDDQFSVERPDGSNFTLKIRSTKLEDSAMYFCASSDLTDNTEAFFGQGTRLTVV.

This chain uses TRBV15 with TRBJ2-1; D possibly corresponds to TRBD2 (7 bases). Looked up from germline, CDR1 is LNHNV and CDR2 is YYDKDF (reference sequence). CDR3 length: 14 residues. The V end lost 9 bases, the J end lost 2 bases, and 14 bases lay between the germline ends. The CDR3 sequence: CATGAGAPYNEQFF. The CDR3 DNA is TGTGCCACTGGTGCGGGGGCTCCCTACAATGAGCAGTTCTTC.